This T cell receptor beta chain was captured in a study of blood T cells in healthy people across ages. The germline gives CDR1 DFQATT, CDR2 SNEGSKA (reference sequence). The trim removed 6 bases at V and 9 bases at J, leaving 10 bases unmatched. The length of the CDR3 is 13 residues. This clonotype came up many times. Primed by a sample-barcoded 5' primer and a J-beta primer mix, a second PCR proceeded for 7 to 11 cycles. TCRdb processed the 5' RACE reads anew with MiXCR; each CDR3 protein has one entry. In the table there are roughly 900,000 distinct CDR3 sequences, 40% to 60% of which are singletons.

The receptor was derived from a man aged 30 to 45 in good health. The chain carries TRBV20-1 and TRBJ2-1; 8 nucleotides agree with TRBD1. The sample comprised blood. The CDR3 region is CSARTGNTAEQFF. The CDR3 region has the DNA TGCAGTGCCCGGACAGGGAATACTGCTGAGCAGTTCTTC.